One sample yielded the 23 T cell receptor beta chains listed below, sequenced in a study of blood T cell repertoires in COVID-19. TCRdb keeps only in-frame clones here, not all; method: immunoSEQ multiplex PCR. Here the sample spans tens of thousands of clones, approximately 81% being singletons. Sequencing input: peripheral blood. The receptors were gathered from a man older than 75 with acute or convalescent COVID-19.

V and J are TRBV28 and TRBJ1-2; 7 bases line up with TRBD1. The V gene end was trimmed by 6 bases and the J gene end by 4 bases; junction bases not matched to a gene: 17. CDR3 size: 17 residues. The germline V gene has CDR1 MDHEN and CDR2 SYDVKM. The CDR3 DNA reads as TGTGCCAGCAGCCGGTCTAGGGGACAGCTCTTGGTCTATGGCTACACCTTC. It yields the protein CASSRSRGQLLVYGYTF.

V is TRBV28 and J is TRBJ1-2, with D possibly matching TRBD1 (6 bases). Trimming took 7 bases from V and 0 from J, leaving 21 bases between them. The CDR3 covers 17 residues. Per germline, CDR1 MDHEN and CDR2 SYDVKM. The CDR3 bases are TGTGCCAGCACCCTTAGAACGGGGGGGCTACCTAACTATGGCTACACCTTC. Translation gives CASTLRTGGLPNYGYTF.

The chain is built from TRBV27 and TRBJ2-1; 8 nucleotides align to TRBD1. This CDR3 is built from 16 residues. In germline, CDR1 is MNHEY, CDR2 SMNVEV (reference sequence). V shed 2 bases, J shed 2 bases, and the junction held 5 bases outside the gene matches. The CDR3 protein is CASSLGQGFTYNEQFF. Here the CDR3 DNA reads TGTGCCAGCAGTTTAGGACAGGGCTTCACCTACAATGAGCAGTTCTTC.

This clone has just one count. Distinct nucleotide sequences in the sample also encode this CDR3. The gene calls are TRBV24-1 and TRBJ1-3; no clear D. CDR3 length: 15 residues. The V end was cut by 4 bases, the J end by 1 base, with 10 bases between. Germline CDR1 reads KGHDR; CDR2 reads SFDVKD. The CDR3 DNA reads TGTGCCACCAGTGAGACGGGTATATCTGGAAACACCATATATTTT. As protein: CATSETGISGNTIYF.

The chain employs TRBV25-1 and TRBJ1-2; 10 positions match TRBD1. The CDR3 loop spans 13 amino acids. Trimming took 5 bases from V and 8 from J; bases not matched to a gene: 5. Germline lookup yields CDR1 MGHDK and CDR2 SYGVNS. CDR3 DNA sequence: TGTGCCAGCAGTCGACAGGGGGCGGCCGGCTACACCTTC. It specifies CASSRQGAAGYTF.

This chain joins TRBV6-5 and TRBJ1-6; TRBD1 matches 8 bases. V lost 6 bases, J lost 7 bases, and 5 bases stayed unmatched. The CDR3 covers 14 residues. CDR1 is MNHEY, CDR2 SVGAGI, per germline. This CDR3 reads CASSDRGKNSPLHF. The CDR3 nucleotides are TGTGCCAGCAGCGACAGGGGTAAAAATTCACCCCTCCACTTT.

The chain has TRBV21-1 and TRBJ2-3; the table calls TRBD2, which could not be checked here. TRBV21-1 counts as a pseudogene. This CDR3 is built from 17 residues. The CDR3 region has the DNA TGTGCCAGCTCCTCCGCCGCGGAGGGTGGTGGCACAGATACGCAGTATTTT. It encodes CASSSAAEGGGTDTQYF.

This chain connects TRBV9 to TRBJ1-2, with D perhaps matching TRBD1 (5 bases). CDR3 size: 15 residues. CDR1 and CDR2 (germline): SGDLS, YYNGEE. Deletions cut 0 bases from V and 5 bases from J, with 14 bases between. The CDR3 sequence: CASSVEVDRPYGYTF. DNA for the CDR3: TGTGCCAGCAGCGTAGAAGTAGACAGACCGTATGGCTACACCTTC. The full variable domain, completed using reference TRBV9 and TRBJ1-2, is DSGVTQTPKHLITATGQRVTLRCSPRSGDLSVYWYQQSLDQGLQFLIQYYNGEERAKGNILERFSAQQFPDLHSELNLSSLELGDSALYFCASSVEVDRPYGYTFGSGTRLTVV.

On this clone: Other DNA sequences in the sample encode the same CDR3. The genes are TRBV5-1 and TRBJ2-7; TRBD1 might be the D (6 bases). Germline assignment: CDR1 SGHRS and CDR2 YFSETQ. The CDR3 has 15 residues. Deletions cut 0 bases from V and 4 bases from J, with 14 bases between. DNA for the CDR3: TGCGCCAGCAGCTTGGTGCAGGGGTCGAGTTACGAGCAGTACTTC. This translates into CASSLVQGSSYEQYF.

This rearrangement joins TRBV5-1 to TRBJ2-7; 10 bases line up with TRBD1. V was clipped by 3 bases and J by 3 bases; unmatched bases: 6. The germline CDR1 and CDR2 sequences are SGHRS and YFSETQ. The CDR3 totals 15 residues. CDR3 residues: CASSSVGTGVYEQYF. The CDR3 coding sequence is TGCGCCAGCAGCTCAGTCGGGACAGGGGTCTACGAGCAGTACTTC.

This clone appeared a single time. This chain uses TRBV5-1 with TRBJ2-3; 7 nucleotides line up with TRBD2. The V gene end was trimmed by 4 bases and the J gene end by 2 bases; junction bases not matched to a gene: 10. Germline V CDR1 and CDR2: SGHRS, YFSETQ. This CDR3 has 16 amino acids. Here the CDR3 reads CASSRDVAGSTDTQYF. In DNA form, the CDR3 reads TGCGCCAGCAGCCGAGATGTAGCGGGCTCCACAGATACGCAGTATTTT.

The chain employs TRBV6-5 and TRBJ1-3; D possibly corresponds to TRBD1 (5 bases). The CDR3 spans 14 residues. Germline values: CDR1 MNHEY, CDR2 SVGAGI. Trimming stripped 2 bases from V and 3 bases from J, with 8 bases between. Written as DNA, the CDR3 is TGTGCCAGCAGTTACGGGGGGGTTGGAAACACCATATATTTT. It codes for CASSYGGVGNTIYF.

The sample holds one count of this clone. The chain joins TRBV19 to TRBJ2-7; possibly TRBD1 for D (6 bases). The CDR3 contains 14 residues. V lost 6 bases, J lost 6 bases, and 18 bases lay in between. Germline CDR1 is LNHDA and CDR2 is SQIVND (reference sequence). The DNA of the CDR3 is TGTGCCAGTAGACCTAACAGGGACGAGAGCGAGCAGTACTTC. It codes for CASRPNRDESEQYF.

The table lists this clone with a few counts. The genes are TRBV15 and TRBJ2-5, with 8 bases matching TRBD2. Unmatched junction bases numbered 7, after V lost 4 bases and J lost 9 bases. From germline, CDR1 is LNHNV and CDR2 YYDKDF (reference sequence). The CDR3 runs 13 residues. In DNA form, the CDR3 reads TGTGCCACCAGCATTGCCGGGACTAGTCCCCAGTACTTC. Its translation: CATSIAGTSPQYF.

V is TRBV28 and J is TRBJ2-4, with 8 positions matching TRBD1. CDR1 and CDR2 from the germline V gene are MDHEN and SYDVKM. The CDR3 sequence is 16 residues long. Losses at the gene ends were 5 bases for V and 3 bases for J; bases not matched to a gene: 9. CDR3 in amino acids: CASSPRSGGVKNIQYF. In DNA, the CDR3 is TGTGCCAGCAGTCCAAGGTCAGGGGGCGTCAAAAACATTCAGTACTTC.

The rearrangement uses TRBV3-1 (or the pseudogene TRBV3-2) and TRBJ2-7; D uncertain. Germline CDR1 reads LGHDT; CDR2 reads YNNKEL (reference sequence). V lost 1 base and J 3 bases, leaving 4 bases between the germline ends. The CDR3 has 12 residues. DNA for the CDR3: TGTGCCAGCAGCCAAGCGGTCTACGAGCAGTACTTC. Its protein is CASSQAVYEQYF.

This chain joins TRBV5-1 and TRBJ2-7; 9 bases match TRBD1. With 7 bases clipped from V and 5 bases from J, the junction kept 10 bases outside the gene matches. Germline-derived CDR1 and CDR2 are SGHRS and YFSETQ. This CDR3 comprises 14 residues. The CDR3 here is CASGQSTGGNEQYF. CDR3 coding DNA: TGCGCCAGCGGACAATCGACAGGGGGTAACGAGCAGTACTTC.

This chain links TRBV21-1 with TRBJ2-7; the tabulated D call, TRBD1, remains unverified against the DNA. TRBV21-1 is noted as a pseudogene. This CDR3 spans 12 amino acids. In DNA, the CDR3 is TGTGCCAGCAAAGGGGTTGGTTACGAGCAGTACTTC. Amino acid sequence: CASKGVGYEQYF.

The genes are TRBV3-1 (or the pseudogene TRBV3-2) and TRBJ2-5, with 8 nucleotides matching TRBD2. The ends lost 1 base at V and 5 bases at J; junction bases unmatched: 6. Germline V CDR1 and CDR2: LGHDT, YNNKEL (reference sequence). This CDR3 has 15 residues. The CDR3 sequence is CASSQAAGGYETQYF. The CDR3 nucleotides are TGTGCCAGCAGCCAAGCCGCGGGAGGTTATGAGACCCAGTACTTC.

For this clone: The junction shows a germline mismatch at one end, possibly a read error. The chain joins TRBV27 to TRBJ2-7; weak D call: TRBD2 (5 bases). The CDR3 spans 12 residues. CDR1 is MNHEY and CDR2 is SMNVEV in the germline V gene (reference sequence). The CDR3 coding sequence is TGTGCCAGCAGTTTGTCTGGTGACTACATCCACTTC. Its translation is CASSLSGDYIHF.

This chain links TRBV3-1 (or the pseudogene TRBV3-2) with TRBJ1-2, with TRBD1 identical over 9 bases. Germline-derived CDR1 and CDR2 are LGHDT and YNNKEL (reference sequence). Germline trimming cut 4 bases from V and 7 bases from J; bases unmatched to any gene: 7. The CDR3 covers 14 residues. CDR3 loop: CASSRGQGRGGYTF. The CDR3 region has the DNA TGTGCCAGCAGCCGTGGACAGGGGAGGGGTGGCTACACCTTC.

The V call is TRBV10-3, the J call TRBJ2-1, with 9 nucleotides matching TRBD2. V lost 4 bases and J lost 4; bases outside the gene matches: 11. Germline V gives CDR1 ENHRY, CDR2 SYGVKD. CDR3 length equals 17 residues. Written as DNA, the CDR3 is TGTGCCATCAGTGCCCTTACATTGGCGGGAGGGTACAATGAGCAGTTCTTC. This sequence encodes CAISALTLAGGYNEQFF.

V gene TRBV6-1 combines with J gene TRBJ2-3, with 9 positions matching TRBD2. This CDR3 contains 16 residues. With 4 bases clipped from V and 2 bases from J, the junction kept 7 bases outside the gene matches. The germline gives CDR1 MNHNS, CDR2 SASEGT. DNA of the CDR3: TGTGCCAGCAGTGGGGGGGTAGCGGGAGACACAGATACGCAGTATTTT. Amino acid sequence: CASSGGVAGDTDTQYF.